Below are 2 T cell receptor beta chains sequenced from a single sample in a study of blood T cell repertoires in COVID-19. Generated by immunoSEQ multiplex PCR, the TCRdb table keeps only in-frame clones and is missing some. The sample has some 180,000 clones; over 70% are singletons. The sequenced sample was peripheral blood. Source of these receptors: a man aged 55-75 years with acute or convalescent COVID-19.

This clone came up a few times. The chain employs TRBV7-2 and TRBJ1-6; TRBD1 might be the D (5 bases). The CDR3 is 14 amino acids. The germline V gene has CDR1 SGHTA and CDR2 FQGNSA. V was pared by 8 bases and J by 0 bases, with 8 bases between. Here the CDR3 DNA reads TGTGCCAGCGGTAGGGGCTCCTATAATTCACCCCTCCACTTT. Protein product: CASGRGSYNSPLHF.

This clone was seen more than once but under ten times. The genes are TRBV5-5 and TRBJ2-7, with 7 bases lining up with TRBD1. Trimming took 3 bases from V and 2 from J; bases not matched to a gene: 8. The CDR3 loop spans 15 amino acids. Germline values: CDR1 SGHKS, CDR2 YYEKEE (reference sequence). CDR3 bases: TGTGCCAGCAGCTCTCTGACAGGGAAGCCCTACGAGCAGTACTTC. It encodes CASSSLTGKPYEQYF.